This T cell receptor beta chain was identified during a study of OX40 agonist ivuxolimab in advanced cancers. General observations from the study: Partial responders receiving 0.1-3.0 mg/kg showed among the lowest clonal expansion. It was also the case that some nonresponders had low normalized T-cell clonal expansion. Dose levels from 0.1 to 3.0 mg/kg saw CD4+ and CD8+ blood T cells expand clonally by week 6.

Measured with immunoSEQ multiplex PCR; TCRdb has only the in-frame clones, and not every one. The sample yields about 68,000 clones, roughly nine tenths seen once. Blood was sampled at baseline, cycle 4 day 1, and cycle 7 day 1. Germline V gives CDR1 LNHDA, CDR2 SQIVND (reference sequence). Losses at the gene ends were 6 bases for V and 3 bases for J; bases not matched to a gene: 9. The CDR3 runs to 17 residues. Worth noting for this clone: Its antigen is unidentified.

The chain is built from TRBV19 and TRBJ2-7; TRBD2 aligns across 15 bases. This receptor was obtained from an adult with an advanced solid tumor such as melanoma, head and neck, liver or kidney cancer. The specimen comprised CD4+ or CD8+ T cells sorted from blood, sampled in a trial of the OX40 agonist ivuxolimab. This chain's CDR3 is CASSTGLAGGPYYEQYF. The DNA of the CDR3 is TGTGCCAGTAGCACGGGACTAGCGGGAGGCCCATACTACGAGCAGTACTTC. Combining the CDR3 with reference TRBV19 and TRBJ2-7 gives the whole variable domain DGGITQSPKYLFRKEGQNVTLSCEQNLNHDAMYWYRQDPGQGLRLIYYSQIVNDFQKGDIAEGYSVSREKKESFPLTVTSAQKNPTAFYLCASSTGLAGGPYYEQYFGPGTRLTVT.